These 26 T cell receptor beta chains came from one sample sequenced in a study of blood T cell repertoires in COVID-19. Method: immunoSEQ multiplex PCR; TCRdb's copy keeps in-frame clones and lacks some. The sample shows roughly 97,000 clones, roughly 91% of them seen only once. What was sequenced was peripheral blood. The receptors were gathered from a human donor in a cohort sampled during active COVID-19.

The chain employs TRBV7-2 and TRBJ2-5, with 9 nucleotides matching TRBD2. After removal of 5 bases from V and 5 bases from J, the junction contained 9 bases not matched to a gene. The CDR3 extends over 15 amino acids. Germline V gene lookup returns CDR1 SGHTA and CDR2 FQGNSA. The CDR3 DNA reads TGTGCCAGCAGCGGCCCCCGAGCGGGGGGTGAGACCCAGTACTTC. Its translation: CASSGPRAGGETQYF.

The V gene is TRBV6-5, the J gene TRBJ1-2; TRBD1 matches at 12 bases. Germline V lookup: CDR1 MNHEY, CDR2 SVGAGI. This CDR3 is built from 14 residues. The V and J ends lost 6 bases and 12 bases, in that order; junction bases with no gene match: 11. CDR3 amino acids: CASRPGQGALTDTF. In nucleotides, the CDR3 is TGTGCCAGCAGACCGGGACAGGGGGCCCTCACTGACACCTTC.

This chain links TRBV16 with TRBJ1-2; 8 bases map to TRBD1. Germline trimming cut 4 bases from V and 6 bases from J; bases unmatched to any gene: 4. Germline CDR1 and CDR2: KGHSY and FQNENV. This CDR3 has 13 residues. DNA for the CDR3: TGTGCCAGCAGCCTGGACAGGGAGAATGGCTACACCTTC. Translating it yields CASSLDRENGYTF.

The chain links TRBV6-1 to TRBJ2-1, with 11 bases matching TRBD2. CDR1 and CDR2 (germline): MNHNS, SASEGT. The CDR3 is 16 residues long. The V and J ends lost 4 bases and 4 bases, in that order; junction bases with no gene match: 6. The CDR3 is CASSGQLAGAYNEQFF. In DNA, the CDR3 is TGTGCCAGCAGTGGACAACTAGCGGGAGCGTACAATGAGCAGTTCTTC.

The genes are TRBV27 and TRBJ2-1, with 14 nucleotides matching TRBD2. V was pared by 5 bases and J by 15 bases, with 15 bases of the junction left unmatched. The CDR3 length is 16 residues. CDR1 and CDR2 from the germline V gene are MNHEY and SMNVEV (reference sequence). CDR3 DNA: TGTGCCAGCAGTCGAGATCTGACTAGCGGGAGGGTAGGGCTGTTCTTC. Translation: CASSRDLTSGRVGLFF.

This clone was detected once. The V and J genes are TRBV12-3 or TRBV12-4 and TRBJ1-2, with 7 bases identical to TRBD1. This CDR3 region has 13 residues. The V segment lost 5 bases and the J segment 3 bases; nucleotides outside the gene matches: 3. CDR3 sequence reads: CASSIGQDYGYTF. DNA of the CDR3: TGTGCCAGCAGTATAGGACAGGACTATGGCTACACCTTC.

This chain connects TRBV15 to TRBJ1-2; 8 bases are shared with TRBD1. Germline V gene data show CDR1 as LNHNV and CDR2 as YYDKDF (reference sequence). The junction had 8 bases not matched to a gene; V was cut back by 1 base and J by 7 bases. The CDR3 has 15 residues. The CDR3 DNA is TGTGCCACCAGCAGAGCCCACGGGACAGGTATTGGCTACACCTTC. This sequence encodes CATSRAHGTGIGYTF.

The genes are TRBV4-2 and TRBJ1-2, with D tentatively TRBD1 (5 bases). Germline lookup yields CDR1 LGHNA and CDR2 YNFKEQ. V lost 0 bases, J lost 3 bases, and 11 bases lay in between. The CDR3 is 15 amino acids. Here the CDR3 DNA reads TGTGCCAGCAGCCAAGATTTCGGGGGGTACTATGGCTACACCTTC. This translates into CASSQDFGGYYGYTF.

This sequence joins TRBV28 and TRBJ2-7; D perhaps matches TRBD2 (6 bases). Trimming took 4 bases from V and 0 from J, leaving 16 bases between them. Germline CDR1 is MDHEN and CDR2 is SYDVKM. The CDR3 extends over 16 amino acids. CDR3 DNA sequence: TGTGCCAGCAGTTCTCACGGAGGGAGCGCCTCCTACGAGCAGTACTTC. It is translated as CASSSHGGSASYEQYF.

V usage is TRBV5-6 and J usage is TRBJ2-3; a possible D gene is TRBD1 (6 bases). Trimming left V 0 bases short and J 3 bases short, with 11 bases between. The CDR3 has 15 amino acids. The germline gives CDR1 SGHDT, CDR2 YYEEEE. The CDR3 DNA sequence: TGTGCCAGCAGCTTGGGGGGGCTCGGGACAGATACGCAGTATTTT. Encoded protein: CASSLGGLGTDTQYF. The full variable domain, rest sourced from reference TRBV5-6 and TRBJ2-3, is DAGVTQSPTHLIKTRGQQVTLRCSPKSGHDTVSWYQQALGQGPQFIFQYYEEEERQRGNFPDRFSGHQFPNYSSELNVNALLLGDSALYLCASSLGGLGTDTQYFGPGTRLTVL.

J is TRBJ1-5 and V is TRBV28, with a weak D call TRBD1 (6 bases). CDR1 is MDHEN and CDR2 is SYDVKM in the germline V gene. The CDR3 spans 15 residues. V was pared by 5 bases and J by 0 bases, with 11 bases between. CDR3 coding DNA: TGTGCCAGCAGTAGATCCAGGGGTAGCAATCAGCCCCAGCATTTT. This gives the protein CASSRSRGSNQPQHF.

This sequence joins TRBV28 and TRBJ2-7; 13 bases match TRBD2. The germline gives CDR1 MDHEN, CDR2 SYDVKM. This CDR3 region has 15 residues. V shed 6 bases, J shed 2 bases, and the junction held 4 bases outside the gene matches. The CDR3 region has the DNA TGTGCCAGCAGACTAGCGGGGGGGGGTACCTACGAGCAGTACTTC. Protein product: CASRLAGGGTYEQYF.

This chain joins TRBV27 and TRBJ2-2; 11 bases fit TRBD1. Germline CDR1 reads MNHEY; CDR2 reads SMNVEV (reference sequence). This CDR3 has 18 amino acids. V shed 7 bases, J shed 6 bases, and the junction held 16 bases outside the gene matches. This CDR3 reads CASTASYRDRGFAGELFF. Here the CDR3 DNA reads TGTGCCAGCACTGCGTCCTACCGGGACAGGGGGTTCGCCGGGGAGCTGTTTTTT.

Here the CDR3 DNA reads TGTGCTAGTGGTTTGGTTACAGGTGAGCAGTTCTTC. Residues: CASGLVTGEQFF. The chain couples TRBV12-5 to TRBJ2-1, with D possibly being TRBD1 (5 bases). From germline, CDR1 is LGHNT and CDR2 FRNRAP. This CDR3 has 12 residues. Trimming pared 0 bases from V and 9 bases from J, leaving 6 bases between.

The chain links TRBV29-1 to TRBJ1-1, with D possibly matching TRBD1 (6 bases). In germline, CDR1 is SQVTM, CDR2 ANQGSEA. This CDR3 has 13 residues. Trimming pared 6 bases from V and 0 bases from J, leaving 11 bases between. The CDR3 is CSVIGQMNTEAFF. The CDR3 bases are TGCAGCGTGATAGGACAGATGAACACTGAAGCTTTCTTT.

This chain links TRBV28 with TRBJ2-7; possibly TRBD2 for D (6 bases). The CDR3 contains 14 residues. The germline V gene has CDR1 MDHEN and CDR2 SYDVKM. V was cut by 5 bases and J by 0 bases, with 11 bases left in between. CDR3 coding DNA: TGTGCCAGCAGTAGCGGGTCCCACTCCTACGAGCAGTACTTC. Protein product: CASSSGSHSYEQYF.

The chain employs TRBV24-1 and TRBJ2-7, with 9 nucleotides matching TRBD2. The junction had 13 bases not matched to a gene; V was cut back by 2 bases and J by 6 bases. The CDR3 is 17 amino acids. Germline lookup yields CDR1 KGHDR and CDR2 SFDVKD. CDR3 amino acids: CATSDSDRLAGIGEQYF. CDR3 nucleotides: TGTGCCACCAGTGATTCGGATCGGCTAGCGGGGATAGGCGAGCAGTACTTC.

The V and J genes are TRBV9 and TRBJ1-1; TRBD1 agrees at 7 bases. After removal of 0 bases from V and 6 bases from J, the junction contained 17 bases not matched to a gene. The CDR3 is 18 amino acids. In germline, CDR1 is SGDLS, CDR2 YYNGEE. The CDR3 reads CASSVGRGSRRGRPEAFF. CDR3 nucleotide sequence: TGTGCCAGCAGCGTAGGCAGGGGGTCAAGAAGGGGACGACCTGAAGCTTTCTTT.

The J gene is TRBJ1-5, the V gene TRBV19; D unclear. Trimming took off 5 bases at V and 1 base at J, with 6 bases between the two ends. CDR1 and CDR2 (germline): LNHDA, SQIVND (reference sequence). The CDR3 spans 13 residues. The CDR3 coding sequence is TGTGCCAGTAGTTACAGCAGCAATCAGCCCCAGCATTTT. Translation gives CASSYSSNQPQHF.

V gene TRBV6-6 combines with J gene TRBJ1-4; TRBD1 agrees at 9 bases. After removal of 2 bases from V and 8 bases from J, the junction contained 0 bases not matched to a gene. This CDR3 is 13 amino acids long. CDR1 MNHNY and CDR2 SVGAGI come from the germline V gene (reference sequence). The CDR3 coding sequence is TGTGCCAGCAGTTACGGACAGGGGGAAAAACTGTTTTTT. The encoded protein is CASSYGQGEKLFF.

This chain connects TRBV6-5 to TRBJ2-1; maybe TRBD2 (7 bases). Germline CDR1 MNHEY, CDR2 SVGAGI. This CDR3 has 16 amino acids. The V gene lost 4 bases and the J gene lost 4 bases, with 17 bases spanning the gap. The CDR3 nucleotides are TGTGCCAGCAGTTCCAATCTTGGGGGGGCTTACAATGAGCAGTTCTTC. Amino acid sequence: CASSSNLGGAYNEQFF.

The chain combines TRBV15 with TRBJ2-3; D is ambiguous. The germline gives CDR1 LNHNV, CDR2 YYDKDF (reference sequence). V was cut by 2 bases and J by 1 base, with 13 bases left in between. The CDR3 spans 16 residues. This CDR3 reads CATSRSHASGTDTQYF. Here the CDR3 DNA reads TGTGCCACCAGCAGATCCCACGCGAGCGGCACAGATACGCAGTATTTT.

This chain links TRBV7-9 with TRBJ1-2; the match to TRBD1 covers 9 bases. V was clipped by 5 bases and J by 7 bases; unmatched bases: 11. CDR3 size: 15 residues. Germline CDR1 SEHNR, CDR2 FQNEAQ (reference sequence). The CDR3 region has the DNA TGTGCCAGCAGCCTAGGACAGGGGCCCTCTGCTGGCTACACCTTC. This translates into CASSLGQGPSAGYTF.

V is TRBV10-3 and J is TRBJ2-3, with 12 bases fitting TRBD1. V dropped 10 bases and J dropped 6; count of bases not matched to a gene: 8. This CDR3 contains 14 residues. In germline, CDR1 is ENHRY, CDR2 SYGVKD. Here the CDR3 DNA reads TGTGCCAACTCCGGGACAGGGGGCGGGGATACGCAGTATTTT. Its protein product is CANSGTGGGDTQYF.

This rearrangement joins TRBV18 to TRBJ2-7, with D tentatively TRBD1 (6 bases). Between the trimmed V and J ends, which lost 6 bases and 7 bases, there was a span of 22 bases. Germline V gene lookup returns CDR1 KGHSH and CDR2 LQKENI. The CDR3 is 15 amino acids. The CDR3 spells CASSLEDSSFMEQYF. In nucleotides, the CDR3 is TGTGCCAGCTCCCTCGAGGACAGCAGCTTCATGGAGCAGTACTTC.

The CDR3 is CASSQQQGFSGNTIYF. The CDR3 bases are TGCGCCAGCAGCCAACAACAGGGGTTCTCTGGAAACACCATATATTTT. This rearrangement joins TRBV4-1 to TRBJ1-3; 7 nucleotides line up with TRBD1. CDR3 length equals 16 residues. Germline V gene data show CDR1 as MGHRA and CDR2 as YSYEKL. Trimming at V came to 2 bases and at J to 0 bases, leaving 4 bases not matched to a gene.